A selection of T cell receptor beta chains follows, all from one sample in a study of cytomegalovirus exposure and HLA in healthy donors. TCRdb keeps only in-frame clones here, not all; method: immunoSEQ multiplex PCR. The top ten hold roughly 1% of the sample, which has hundreds of thousands of clones, around 89% seen once. Sequencing was carried out using PBMCs. Receptors originate from a woman aged 18-30 years in good health and CMV-seronegative. Both conserved end residues are part of each CDR3. The order of the fields is V gene, J gene, D gene, clone size, CDR3 protein, CDR3 DNA. The D gene is left open where the match is weak. The size field is filled for only some rows; it gives once, few, many or a size class.

TRBV10-3	TRBJ2-7	TRBD2	once	CAISEDPSGGPRSEQYF	TGTGCCATCAGTGAGGACCCTAGCGGGGGCCCTCGGAGCGAGCAGTACTTC
TRBV9	TRBJ2-7	TRBD2	-	CASSVVASGESYEQYF	TGTGCCAGCAGCGTAGTGGCTAGCGGGGAGAGCTACGAGCAGTACTTC
TRBV4-3	TRBJ2-5	TRBD2	-	CASSQDPSGGYETQYF	TGCGCCAGCAGCCAAGACCCAAGCGGGGGCTATGAGACCCAGTACTTC
TRBV4-3	TRBJ2-1	TRBD2	once	CASSQSSGGSYNEQFF	TGCGCCAGCAGCCAGAGTAGCGGGGGGTCCTACAATGAGCAGTTCTTC
TRBV6-5	TRBJ2-7	-	-	CASSYSGQPGSYEQYF	TGTGCCAGCAGTTACTCTGGACAGCCGGGGTCCTACGAGCAGTACTTC
TRBV10-1	TRBJ2-3	TRBD2	-	CASSEGGEGPLGDTQYF	TGCGCCAGCAGTGAGGGCGGGGAGGGCCCTCTAGGAGATACGCAGTATTTT
TRBV2	TRBJ1-5	TRBD1	once	CASSSTGEQPQHF	TGTGCCAGCAGCAGTACAGGGGAACAGCCCCAGCATTTT
TRBV9	TRBJ1-2	TRBD1	few	CASSPGQGGRDGYTF	TGTGCCAGCAGCCCAGGACAGGGGGGAAGGGATGGCTACACCTTC
TRBV5-4	TRBJ2-1	-	-	CASSLGGRTKDNEQFF	TGTGCCAGCAGCTTGGGGGGCAGGACCAAAGACAATGAGCAGTTCTTC
TRBV9	TRBJ2-2	-	-	CASSGGFKTGRTGELFF	TGTGCCAGCAGCGGCGGATTTAAGACAGGCCGCACCGGGGAGCTGTTTTTT
TRBV7-2	TRBJ2-1	-	-	CASSLGRGVYNEQFF	TGTGCCAGCAGCTTAGGGCGGGGAGTCTACAATGAGCAGTTCTTC
TRBV19	TRBJ2-7	TRBD1	once	CASSYPGTGDEQYF	TGTGCCAGTAGTTACCCCGGGACAGGGGACGAGCAGTACTTC
TRBV4-1	TRBJ2-1	-	-	CASSLVGTADNEQFF	TGCGCCAGCAGCCTTGTGGGGACTGCAGACAATGAGCAGTTCTTC
TRBV4-1	TRBJ2-5	TRBD2	-	CASSQTSGKQETQYF	TGCGCCAGCAGCCAGACTAGCGGGAAACAAGAGACCCAGTACTTC
TRBV6-5	TRBJ2-2	-	-	CASSYSVVTGELFF	TGTGCCAGCAGTTACTCGGTAGTCACCGGGGAGCTGTTTTTT
TRBV9	TRBJ2-2	-	-	CASSVASGPNTGELFF	TGTGCCAGCAGCGTAGCCAGCGGCCCGAACACCGGGGAGCTGTTTTTT
TRBV15	TRBJ1-2	-	few	CATSRDQVEGYGYTF	TGTGCCACCAGCAGAGATCAGGTCGAGGGCTATGGCTACACCTTC
TRBV21-1	TRBJ1-5	-	-	CASSMRPQHF	TGTGCCAGCAGCATGAGGCCCCAGCATTTT
TRBV7-2	TRBJ2-3	TRBD2	once	CASSPRGGTDTQYF	TGTGCCAGCAGCCCCCGGGGGGGCACAGATACGCAGTATTTT
TRBV7-2	TRBJ2-2	-	-	CASRKRTGSTGELFF	TGTGCCAGCAGGAAGAGGACGGGGAGCACCGGGGAGCTGTTTTTT
TRBV5-4	TRBJ2-5	TRBD2	-	CASTQAGEETQYF	TGTGCCAGCACCCAAGCGGGGGAAGAGACCCAGTACTTC
TRBV6-5	TRBJ2-2	-	-	CASSSPPGNTGELFF	TGTGCCAGCAGTTCCCCTCCGGGGAACACCGGGGAGCTGTTTTTT
TRBV10-3	TRBJ1-1	TRBD1	-	CAISLATGGTEAFF	TGTGCCATCAGTCTCGCAACAGGGGGCACTGAAGCTTTCTTT
TRBV5-6	TRBJ1-6	-	-	CASSLGGRSYNSPLHF	TGTGCCAGCAGCTTGGGCGGCCGCTCCTATAATTCACCCCTCCACTTT
TRBV28	TRBJ2-3	-	-	CASRYRRRTSTDTQYF	TGTGCCAGCAGATACCGGCGGAGAACTAGCACAGATACGCAGTATTTT
TRBV7-2	TRBJ1-5	-	few	CASSRDNNQPQHF	TGTGCCAGCAGCCGGGACAACAATCAGCCCCAGCATTTT
TRBV19	TRBJ2-6	-	-	CASSIRGSGANVLTF	TGTGCCAGTAGTATAAGGGGATCTGGGGCCAACGTCCTGACTTTC
TRBV9	TRBJ2-2	-	-	CASSFTGWELFF	TGTGCCAGCAGCTTCACAGGGTGGGAGCTGTTTTTT
TRBV2	TRBJ2-7	-	-	CATSPGHQDPEQYF	TGTGCCACTAGTCCGGGACACCAGGATCCCGAGCAGTACTTC
TRBV9	TRBJ2-3	-	once	CASSVATSPGTQYF	TGTGCCAGCAGCGTAGCTACGTCCCCAGGTACGCAGTATTTT
TRBV4-1	TRBJ2-1	-	-	CASSQGPLGGYNEQFF	TGCGCCAGCAGCCAAGGTCCCCTCGGGGGATACAATGAGCAGTTCTTC
TRBV5-4	TRBJ1-3	TRBD1	-	CASSLDRAGNTIYF	TGTGCCAGCAGCCTGGACAGGGCTGGAAACACCATATATTTT
TRBV4-1	TRBJ2-7	TRBD2	-	CASSLSGGSYEQYF	TGCGCCAGCTCCCTCAGCGGGGGCTCCTACGAGCAGTACTTC
TRBV9	TRBJ2-7	-	-	CASSGRGPYEQYF	TGTGCCAGCAGCGGCAGGGGCCCCTACGAGCAGTACTTC
TRBV4-2	TRBJ1-5	-	once	CASSQVRSGQPQHF	TGTGCCAGCAGCCAAGTACGGTCCGGTCAGCCCCAGCATTTT
TRBV7-8	TRBJ1-5	TRBD1	-	CASSFRDRVEQPQHF	TGTGCCAGCAGCTTCCGAGACAGGGTTGAACAGCCCCAGCATTTT
TRBV14	TRBJ2-1	-	-	CASSQGTGQYDNEQFF	TGTGCCAGCAGCCAAGGAACTGGGCAGTATGACAATGAGCAGTTCTTC
TRBV6-1	TRBJ2-7	-	-	CASRLTGTAYEQYF	TGTGCCAGCAGACTGACAGGGACTGCCTACGAGCAGTACTTC
TRBV4-2	TRBJ2-1	-	-	CASSQGRGDEQFF	TGTGCCAGCAGCCAGGGCCGTGGCGATGAGCAGTTCTTC
TRBV27	TRBJ2-1	TRBD2	-	CAAGGLNYNEQFF	TGTGCCGCGGGGGGTCTCAATTACAATGAGCAGTTCTTC
TRBV12-5	TRBJ2-3	-	-	CASGLDPVTNTQYF	TGTGCTAGTGGTTTGGATCCGGTAACGAATACGCAGTATTTT
TRBV18	TRBJ2-5	TRBD2	-	CASSPTRTSGGETQYF	TGTGCCAGCTCACCCACCCGCACTAGCGGGGGAGAGACCCAGTACTTC
TRBV10-3	TRBJ2-7	TRBD2	-	CAISTSGAYEQYF	TGTGCCATCTCGACTAGCGGCGCCTACGAGCAGTACTTC
TRBV7-2	TRBJ2-7	TRBD2	-	CASSLVNSGNSEQYF	TGTGCCAGCAGCTTAGTAAATAGCGGGAACTCCGAGCAGTACTTC
TRBV18	TRBJ2-5	TRBD1	-	CASSPYTGQVQETQYF	TGTGCCAGCTCACCCTATACGGGACAGGTCCAAGAGACCCAGTACTTC
TRBV7-9	TRBJ2-3	TRBD2	-	CASSPQLAGSSTDTQYF	TGTGCCAGCAGCCCACAATTAGCGGGCTCAAGCACAGATACGCAGTATTTT
TRBV5-1	TRBJ2-5	TRBD1	-	CASSTEGQGETQYF	TGCGCCAGCAGCACGGAGGGACAGGGTGAGACCCAGTACTTC
TRBV11-2	TRBJ2-1	-	-	CASSFRDEQFF	TGTGCCAGCAGCTTTCGCGATGAGCAGTTCTTC
TRBV7-6	TRBJ2-2	TRBD1	-	CASSTGTGVPGELFF	TGTGCCAGCTCTACCGGGACAGGGGTCCCCGGGGAGCTGTTTTTT
TRBV5-8	TRBJ2-7	TRBD1	-	CASSLGQGTYEQHF	TGTGCCAGCAGCTTGGGACAGGGGACGTACGAGCAGCACTTC
TRBV27	TRBJ1-5	-	once	CASSFLSNQPQHF	TGTGCCAGCAGCTTTCTTAGCAATCAGCCCCAGCATTTT
TRBV5-1	TRBJ2-1	TRBD1	-	CASSGGQSLEQFF	TGCGCCAGCAGCGGGGGACAGTCCCTTGAGCAGTTCTTC